The T cell receptor beta chain described here comes from a study of beta chain features in type 1 diabetes. General study results and limits: Type 1 diabetes patients showed a moderate but significant shortening of TCRB CDR3s in all four CD4+ subsets.

Expressed TCRB transcripts were sequenced after all isolated RNA was converted to cDNA. Clones were sequenced by immunoSEQ multiplex PCR, and TCRdb holds only the in-frame ones, with some missing. In the table there are about 660,000 clones, about 14% of which are singletons. Trimming cost V 4 bases and J 1 base, with 10 bases left between them. CDR3 length: 14 amino acids. Germline values: CDR1 SNHLY, CDR2 FYNNEI. About this clone itself: Its antigen is still unknown.

The chain couples TRBV2 to TRBJ1-1, with no clear D. This clonotype was obtained from a man aged 18 to 35 with type 1 diabetes. Material: naive CD4+ T cells from blood. This CDR3 is CASSGGGENTEAFF. The DNA of the CDR3 is TGTGCCAGCAGTGGAGGTGGGGAGAACACTGAAGCTTTCTTT.